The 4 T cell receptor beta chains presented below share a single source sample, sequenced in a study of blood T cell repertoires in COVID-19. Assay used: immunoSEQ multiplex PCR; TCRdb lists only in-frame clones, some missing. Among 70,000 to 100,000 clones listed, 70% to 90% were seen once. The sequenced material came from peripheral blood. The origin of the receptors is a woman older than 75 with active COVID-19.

This chain's CDR3 is CSAKLGEQYF. The CDR3 bases are TGCAGTGCTAAGCTAGGCGAGCAGTACTTC. The chain combines TRBV20-1 with TRBJ2-7; D unresolved. The CDR3 runs 10 residues. In germline, CDR1 is DFQATT, CDR2 SNEGSKA (reference sequence). Trimming took off 4 bases at V and 6 bases at J, with 7 bases between the two ends.

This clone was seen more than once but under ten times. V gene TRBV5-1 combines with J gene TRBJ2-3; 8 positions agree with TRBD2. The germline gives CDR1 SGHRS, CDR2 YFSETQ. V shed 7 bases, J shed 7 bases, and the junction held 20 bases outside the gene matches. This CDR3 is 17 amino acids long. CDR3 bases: TGCGCCAGCCGAGGTCCCCGGGGGGGGCTGGAGGTGAATACGCAGTATTTT. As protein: CASRGPRGGLEVNTQYF.

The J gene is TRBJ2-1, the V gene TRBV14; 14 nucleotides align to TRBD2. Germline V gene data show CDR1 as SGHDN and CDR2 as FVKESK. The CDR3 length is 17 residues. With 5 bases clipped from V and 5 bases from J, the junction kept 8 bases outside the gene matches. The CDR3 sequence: CASSYRTSGRLNNEQFF. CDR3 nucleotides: TGTGCCAGCAGCTACAGGACTAGCGGGAGGCTTAACAATGAGCAGTTCTTC.

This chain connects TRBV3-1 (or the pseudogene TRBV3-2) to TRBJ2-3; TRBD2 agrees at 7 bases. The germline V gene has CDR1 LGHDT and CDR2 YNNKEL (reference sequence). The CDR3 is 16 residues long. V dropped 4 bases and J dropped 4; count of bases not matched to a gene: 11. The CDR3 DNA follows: TGTGCCAGCAGCCGACTAAGCGGGGCCGGGGCAGATACGCAGTATTTT. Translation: CASSRLSGAGADTQYF.